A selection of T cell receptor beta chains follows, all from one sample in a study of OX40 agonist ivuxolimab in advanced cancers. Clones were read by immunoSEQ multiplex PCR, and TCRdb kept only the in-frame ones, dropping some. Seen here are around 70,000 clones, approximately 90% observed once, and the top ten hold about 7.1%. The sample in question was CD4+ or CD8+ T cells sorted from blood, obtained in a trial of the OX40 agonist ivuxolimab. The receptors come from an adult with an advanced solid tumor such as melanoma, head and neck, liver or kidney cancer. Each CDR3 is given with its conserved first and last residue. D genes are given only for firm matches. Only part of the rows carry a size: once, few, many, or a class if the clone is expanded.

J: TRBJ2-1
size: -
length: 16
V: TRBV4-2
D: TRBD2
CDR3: CASRLNGLAGDNEQFF
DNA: TGTGCCAGCAGGCTCAATGGGCTAGCGGGGGACAATGAGCAGTTCTTC

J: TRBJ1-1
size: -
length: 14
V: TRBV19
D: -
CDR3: CASNRGSSLTEAFF
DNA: TGTGCCAGTAATAGGGGCTCGAGTTTGACCGAAGCTTTCTTT

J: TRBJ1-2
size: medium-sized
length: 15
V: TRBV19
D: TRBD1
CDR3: CASSTSGQGNSGYTF
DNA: TGTGCCAGTAGTACCTCGGGACAGGGGAATAGTGGCTACACCTTC

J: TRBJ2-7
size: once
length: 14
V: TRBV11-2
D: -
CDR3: CASSLGHGTYEQYF
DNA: TGTGCCAGCAGCTTAGGACACGGAACCTACGAGCAGTACTTC

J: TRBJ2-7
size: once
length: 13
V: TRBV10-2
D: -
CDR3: CASSGGSSYEQYF
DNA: TGCGCCAGCAGTGGAGGGAGCTCCTACGAGCAGTACTTC

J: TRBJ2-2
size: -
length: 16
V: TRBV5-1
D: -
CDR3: CASSGGQPWNTGELFF
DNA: TGCGCCAGCAGCGGTGGACAGCCCTGGAACACCGGGGAGCTGTTTTTT

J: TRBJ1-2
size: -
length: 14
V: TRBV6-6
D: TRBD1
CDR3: CASSSRAGGHGYTF
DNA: TGTGCCAGCAGTTCTCGGGCAGGGGGCCATGGCTACACCTTC

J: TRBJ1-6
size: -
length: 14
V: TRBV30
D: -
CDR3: CARTEGEGNSPLHF
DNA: TGTGCCAGAACCGAGGGGGAAGGGAATTCACCCCTCCACTTT

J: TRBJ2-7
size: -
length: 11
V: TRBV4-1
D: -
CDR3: CASSQMSEQYF
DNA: TGCGCCAGCAGCCAAATGAGCGAGCAGTACTTC

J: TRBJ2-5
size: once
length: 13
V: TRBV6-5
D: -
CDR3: CASSSTGPGAQYF
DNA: TGTGCCAGCAGTTCGACAGGTCCGGGGGCCCAGTACTTC

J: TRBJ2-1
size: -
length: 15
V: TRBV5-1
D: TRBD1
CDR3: CASSSRQGVYNEQFF
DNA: TGCGCCAGCAGCTCGAGACAGGGTGTATACAATGAGCAGTTCTTC

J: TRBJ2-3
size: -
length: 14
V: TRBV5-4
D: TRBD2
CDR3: CASSLLGGGDTQYF
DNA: TGTGCCAGCAGCCTCCTGGGCGGGGGAGATACGCAGTATTTT

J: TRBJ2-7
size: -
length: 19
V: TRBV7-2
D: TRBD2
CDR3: CASSLSSYRTSSDSYEQYF
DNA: TGTGCCAGCAGCTTATCCTCCTATAGGACTAGCAGCGACTCCTACGAGCAGTACTTC

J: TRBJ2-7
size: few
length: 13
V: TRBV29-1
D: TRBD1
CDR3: CSVVGGQGGEQYF
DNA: TGCAGCGTTGTAGGAGGACAGGGTGGCGAGCAGTACTTC

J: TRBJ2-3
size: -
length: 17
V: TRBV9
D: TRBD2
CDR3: CASSHSPTSGAGDTQYF
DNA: TGTGCCAGCAGCCACAGCCCCACTAGCGGGGCGGGGGATACGCAGTATTTT

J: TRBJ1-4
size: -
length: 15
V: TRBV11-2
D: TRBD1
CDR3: CASSVTGQLNEKLFF
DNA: TGTGCCAGCAGCGTAACGGGACAGCTTAATGAAAAACTGTTTTTT

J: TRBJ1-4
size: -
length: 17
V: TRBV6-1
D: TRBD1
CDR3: CASSALEGQVFNEKLFF
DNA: TGTGCCAGCAGTGCCCTTGAAGGACAGGTCTTTAATGAAAAACTGTTTTTT

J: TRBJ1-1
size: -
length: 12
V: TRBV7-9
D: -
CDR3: CASILGSAEAFF
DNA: -

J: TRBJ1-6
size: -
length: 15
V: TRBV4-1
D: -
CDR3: CASSQGQTYNSPLHF
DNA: TGCGCCAGCAGCCAAGGACAGACTTATAATTCACCCCTCCACTTT

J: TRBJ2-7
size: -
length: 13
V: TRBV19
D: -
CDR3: CASSMQGAYEQYF
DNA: TGTGCCAGTAGTATGCAGGGAGCATACGAGCAGTACTTC

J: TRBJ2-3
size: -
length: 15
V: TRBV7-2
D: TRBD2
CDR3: CASSLRRGGIDTQYF
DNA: TGTGCCAGCAGCTTAAGGCGGGGGGGCATAGATACGCAGTATTTT

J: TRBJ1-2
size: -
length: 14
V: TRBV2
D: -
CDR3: CASSENQGGHGYTF
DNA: TGTGCCAGCAGTGAAAACCAAGGGGGGCATGGCTACACCTTC